The text below deals with one T cell receptor beta chain. Its antigen is not known. The data were produced by immunoSEQ multiplex PCR, yet TCRdb's version contains in-frame clones alone and is incomplete. The sample lists roughly 150,000 clones, around 90% occurring once. The data belong to a study of T cell responses to AZD1222 COVID-19 vaccine. Findings and limits, study-wide: Among the donors, most were white British and more were female, and clonal diversity was possibly underestimated.

Trimming shortened V by 1 base and J by 0 bases, and 10 bases separated the two germline ends. The CDR3 sequence is 16 residues long. Germline values: CDR1 SGHDN, CDR2 FVKESK. The sequences come from peripheral blood, collected on day 0 of AZD1222 vaccination. The TCR comes from an adult in good health. The V gene is TRBV14, the J gene TRBJ1-3; D might be TRBD1 (5 bases). The CDR3 spells CASSQVRQPSGNTIYF. The CDR3 region has the DNA TGTGCCAGCAGCCAAGTTCGACAGCCCTCTGGAAACACCATATATTTT.